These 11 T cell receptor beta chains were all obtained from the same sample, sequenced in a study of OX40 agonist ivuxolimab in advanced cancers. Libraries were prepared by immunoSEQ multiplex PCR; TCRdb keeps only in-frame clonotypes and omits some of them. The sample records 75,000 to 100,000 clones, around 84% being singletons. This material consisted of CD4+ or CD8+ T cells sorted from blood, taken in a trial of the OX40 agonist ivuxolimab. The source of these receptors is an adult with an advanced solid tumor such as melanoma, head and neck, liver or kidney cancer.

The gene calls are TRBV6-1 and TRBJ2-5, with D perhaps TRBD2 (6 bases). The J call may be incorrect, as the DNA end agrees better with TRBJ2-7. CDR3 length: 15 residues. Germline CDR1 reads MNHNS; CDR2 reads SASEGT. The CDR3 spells CASSLSGTSSYEQYF. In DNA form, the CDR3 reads TGTGCCAGCAGTCTTAGCGGCACAAGCTCCTACGAGCAGTACTTC.

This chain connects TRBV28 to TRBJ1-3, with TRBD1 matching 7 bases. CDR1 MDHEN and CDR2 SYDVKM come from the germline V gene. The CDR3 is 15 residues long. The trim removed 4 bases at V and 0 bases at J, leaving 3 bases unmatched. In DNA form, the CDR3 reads TGTGCCAGCAGTTCGACAGGGATCTCTGGAAACACCATATATTTT. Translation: CASSSTGISGNTIYF.

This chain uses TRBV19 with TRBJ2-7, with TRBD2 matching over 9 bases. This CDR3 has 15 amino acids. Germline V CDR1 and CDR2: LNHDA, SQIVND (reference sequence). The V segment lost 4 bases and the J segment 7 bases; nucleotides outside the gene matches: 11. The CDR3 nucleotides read TGTGCCAGTAGTAGTGGGAGCGGGAGGTCAGGGGAGCAGTACTTC. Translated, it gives CASSSGSGRSGEQYF.

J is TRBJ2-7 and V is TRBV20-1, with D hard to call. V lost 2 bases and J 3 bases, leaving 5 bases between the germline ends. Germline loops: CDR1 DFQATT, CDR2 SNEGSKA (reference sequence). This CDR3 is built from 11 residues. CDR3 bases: TGCAGTGCTAGACTGGGCTACGAGCAGTACTTC. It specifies CSARLGYEQYF.

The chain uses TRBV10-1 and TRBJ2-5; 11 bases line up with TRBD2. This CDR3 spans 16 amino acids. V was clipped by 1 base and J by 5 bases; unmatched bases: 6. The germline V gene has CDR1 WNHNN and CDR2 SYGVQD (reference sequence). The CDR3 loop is CASSELGTSGRETQYF. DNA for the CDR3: TGCGCCAGCAGTGAGTTGGGGACTAGCGGACGGGAGACCCAGTACTTC.

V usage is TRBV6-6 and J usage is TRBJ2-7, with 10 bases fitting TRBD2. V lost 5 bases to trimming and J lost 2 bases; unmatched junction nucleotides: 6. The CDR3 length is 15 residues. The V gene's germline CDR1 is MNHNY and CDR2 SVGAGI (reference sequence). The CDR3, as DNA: TGTGCCAGCAGTACATCTAGCGGGGGAACCTACGAGCAGTACTTC. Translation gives CASSTSSGGTYEQYF.

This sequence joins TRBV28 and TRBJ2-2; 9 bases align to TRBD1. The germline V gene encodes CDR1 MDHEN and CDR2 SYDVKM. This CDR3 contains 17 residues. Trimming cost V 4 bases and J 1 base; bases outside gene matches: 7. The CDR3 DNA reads TGTGCCAGCAGTTCACCCGGGACAGGGATGAACACCGGGGAGCTGTTTTTT. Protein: CASSSPGTGMNTGELFF.

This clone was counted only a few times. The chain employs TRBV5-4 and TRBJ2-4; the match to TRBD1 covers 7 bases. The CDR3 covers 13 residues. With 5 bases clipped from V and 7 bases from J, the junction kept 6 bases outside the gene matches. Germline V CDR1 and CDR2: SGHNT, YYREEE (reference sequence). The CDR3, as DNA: TGTGCCAGCAGTTTTGACAGGGAGAACATTCAGTACTTC. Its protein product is CASSFDRENIQYF.

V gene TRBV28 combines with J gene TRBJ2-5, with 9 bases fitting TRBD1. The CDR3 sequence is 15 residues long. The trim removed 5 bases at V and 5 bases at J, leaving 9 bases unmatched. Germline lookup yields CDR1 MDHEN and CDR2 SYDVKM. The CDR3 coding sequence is TGTGCCAGCAGTCCAGACAGGGGGAGGGGCGAGACCCAGTACTTC. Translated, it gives CASSPDRGRGETQYF.

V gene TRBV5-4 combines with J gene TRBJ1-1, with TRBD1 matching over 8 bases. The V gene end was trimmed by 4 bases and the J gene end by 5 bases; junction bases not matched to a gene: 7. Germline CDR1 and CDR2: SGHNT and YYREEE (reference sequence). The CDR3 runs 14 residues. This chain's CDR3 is CASSLPQGGTEAFF. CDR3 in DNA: TGTGCCAGCAGCCTACCACAGGGGGGTACTGAAGCTTTCTTT.

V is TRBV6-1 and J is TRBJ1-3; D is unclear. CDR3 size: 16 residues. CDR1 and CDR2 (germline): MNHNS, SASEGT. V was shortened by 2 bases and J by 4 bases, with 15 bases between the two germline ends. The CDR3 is CASSENIRVRGNTIYF. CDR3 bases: TGTGCCAGCAGTGAAAACATAAGGGTGCGCGGAAACACCATATATTTT.